This is a list of T cell receptor beta chains from one sample in a study of shared clonotypes between healthy human individuals. TCRdb's copy holds only in-frame clones and misses some; the assay was immunoSEQ multiplex PCR. The sample records more than 1,200,000 clones, 98% being singletons. The specimen sequenced was naive CD4+ T cells sorted from blood. The receptors were gathered from a man aged 25 to 45 in good health. The CDR3 runs from the conserved cysteine through the conserved F or W. D genes are given only for firm matches. Some rows have no size entry. The others give once, few or many, or a class for an expanded clone.

abundance | d_gene | j_gene | v_gene | CDR3nt | CDR3aa
- | - | TRBJ2-2 | TRBV11-2 | TGTGCCAGCACCCGCTGGAGCAGAACGAACACCGGGGAGCTGTTTTTT | CASTRWSRTNTGELFF
- | - | TRBJ2-7 | TRBV11-2 | TGTGCCAGCAGCTTAATTCGACCAGGACCAATCTACGAGCAGTACTTC | CASSLIRPGPIYEQYF
- | - | TRBJ2-1 | TRBV18 | TGTGCCAGCTCGGGGGGACAGTTCAATGAGCAGTTCTTC | CASSGGQFNEQFF
- | - | TRBJ2-6 | TRBV11-2 | TGTGCCAGCAGCTTAGCCGGATCTGGGGCCAACGTCCTGACTTTC | CASSLAGSGANVLTF
- | - | TRBJ2-1 | TRBV25-1 | TGTGCCAGCAGTGAGCTGACAGATTACAATGAGCAGTTCTTC | CASSELTDYNEQFF
- | - | TRBJ2-1 | TRBV19 | TGTGCCAGTAGTATATACGCTAGCAGCTACAATGAGCAGTTCTTC | CASSIYASSYNEQFF
- | - | TRBJ2-2 | TRBV29-1 | TGCAGCGGTGGACGGGGAGGGAACACCGGGGAGCTGTTTTTT | CSGGRGGNTGELFF
- | - | TRBJ1-2 | TRBV18 | TGTGCCAGCTCACCACCACGAGGGAGACCAGGGCACTATGGCTACACCTTC | CASSPPRGRPGHYGYTF
- | - | TRBJ1-1 | TRBV27 | TGTGCCAGCAGTTTACAGCCAAAGGGACCCTCAAAAAGGCATACTGAAGCTTTCTTT | CASSLQPKGPSKRHTEAFF
- | TRBD1 | TRBJ1-5 | TRBV2 | TGTGCCAGCAGTGAGGACAGGGTTATTCAGCCCCAGCATTTT | CASSEDRVIQPQHF
- | TRBD2 | TRBJ2-7 | TRBV18 | TGTGCCAGCTCACCGAAACAGGGAGTCGGACTAGCGGGACTCGAGCAGTACTTC | CASSPKQGVGLAGLEQYF
- | - | TRBJ1-2 | TRBV28 | TGTGCCAGCTTAGGAGGGTTCTATGGCTACACCTTC | CASLGGFYGYTF
- | - | TRBJ1-5 | TRBV7-2 | TGTGCCAGCAGCTTAATAAATAGCAATCAGCCCCAGCATTTT | CASSLINSNQPQHF
- | TRBD1 | TRBJ2-3 | TRBV5-1 | TGCGCCAGCAGCTTGGCCGGGACAGGAAATCCAGATACGCAGTATTTT | CASSLAGTGNPDTQYF
- | TRBD2 | TRBJ2-7 | TRBV7-2 | TGTGCCAGCAGCTTAATAAGGGCGGGAGGGCTCGAGCAGTACTTC | CASSLIRAGGLEQYF
- | - | TRBJ2-2 | TRBV28 | TGTGCCACCGGGACACCCACCGAGGAGCTGTTTTTT | CATGTPTEELFF
once | TRBD2 | TRBJ2-3 | TRBV27 | TGTGCCAGCAGTCCCTTAGCGGGAGGCCATACGCAGTATTTT | CASSPLAGGHTQYF
- | TRBD2 | TRBJ2-7 | TRBV2 | TGTGCCAGCGTCCGAGGTAGCGGGACCTACGAGCAGTACTTC | CASVRGSGTYEQYF
- | TRBD1 | TRBJ2-7 | TRBV11-2 | TGTGCCAGCAGCTTCCCGACAGGGAGCTCCTACGAGCAGTACTTC | CASSFPTGSSYEQYF
- | - | TRBJ1-2 | TRBV9 | TGTGCCAGCAGCGCCTCGACAGGCCCGTATGGCTACACCTTC | CASSASTGPYGYTF
- | - | TRBJ2-3 | TRBV7-6 | TGTGCCAGCAGCGACACCTTCCGCACAGATACGCAGTATTTT | CASSDTFRTDTQYF
- | - | TRBJ2-5 | TRBV20-1 | TGCAGTGCTAGAGATACGGAGACCCAGTACTTC | CSARDTETQYF
- | - | TRBJ1-2 | TRBV5-1 | TGCGCCAGCAGCTTGGGTGGCAGGGGAAACTATGGCTACACCTTC | CASSLGGRGNYGYTF
- | - | TRBJ2-7 | TRBV19 | TGTGCCAGTAGTCGGATCCAGGGTAGCGATCGCGAGCAGTACTTC | CASSRIQGSDREQYF
- | - | TRBJ1-5 | TRBV18 | TGTGCCAGCTCAGAAGCAGGGAATCAGCCCCAGCATTTT | CASSEAGNQPQHF
- | - | TRBJ1-1 | TRBV5-1 | TGCGCCACCGCGGCCGGGGAGGACACTGAAGCTTTCTTT | CATAAGEDTEAFF
- | TRBD2 | TRBJ2-1 | TRBV5-1 | TGCGCCAGCCTCCTCCGTGGGGGGGACAATGAGCAGTTCTTC | CASLLRGGDNEQFF
- | - | TRBJ2-7 | TRBV11-2 | TGTGCCAGCAGCCGAAGCCGGGGGACTTTCTTC | CASSRSRGTFF
- | TRBD1 | TRBJ2-5 | TRBV7-2 | TGTGCCAGCAGCCCCGACAGGGGGGTAGAGACCCAGTACTTC | CASSPDRGVETQYF
- | TRBD1 | TRBJ1-2 | TRBV4-3 | TGCGCCAGCAGCCAGCGACAGGGGGCCGCCTATGGCTACACCTTC | CASSQRQGAAYGYTF
- | TRBD1 | TRBJ1-2 | TRBV6-1 | TGTGCCAGCAGTCAGGACAGGGGAGGGTGGACCTTC | CASSQDRGGWTF
- | - | TRBJ2-1 | TRBV18 | TGTGCCAGCTCACCACCCGGGTTCGAGCAGTTCTTC | CASSPPGFEQFF
- | TRBD1 | TRBJ2-7 | TRBV9 | TGTGCCAGCAGCGTCCGACCTTCGGGACAGGGGCGCGGCGAGCAGTACTTC | CASSVRPSGQGRGEQYF
- | TRBD2 | TRBJ2-7 | TRBV28 | TGTGCCAGCGGACTAGCGGGAGGCCCTACCTACGAGCAGTACTTC | CASGLAGGPTYEQYF
- | TRBD1 | TRBJ1-2 | TRBV11-2 | TGTGCCAGCAGCGAGGACAGGGTTGTTGGCTACACCTTC | CASSEDRVVGYTF
once | - | TRBJ1-3 | TRBV9 | TGTGCCAGCAGTCTAGGCTTCGGAGACACCATATATTTT | CASSLGFGDTIYF
- | TRBD2 | TRBJ2-7 | TRBV5-1 | TGCGCCAGCAGGGGGACTAGCGGCTACGAGCAGTACTTC | CASRGTSGYEQYF
- | TRBD2 | TRBJ2-4 | TRBV4-2 | TGTGCCAGCAGCCAAGATCCGGGACTAGCGGGAGGCATTCAGTACTTC | CASSQDPGLAGGIQYF
- | TRBD2 | TRBJ2-1 | TRBV7-3 | TGTGCCAGCAGCTTAAATCTAGCGGGCAACAATGAGCAGTTCTTC | CASSLNLAGNNEQFF
once | - | TRBJ1-5 | TRBV10-1 | TGCGCCAGCAGTTCAGGGGTGAGTCAGCCCCAGCATTTT | CASSSGVSQPQHF
- | TRBD2 | TRBJ2-1 | TRBV19 | TGTGCCAGTAGGATTATCTCGGCGGGAGGGCGGAATGAGCAGTTCTTC | CASRIISAGGRNEQFF
- | - | TRBJ2-1 | TRBV7-2 | TGTGCCAGCAGCTTAGGACAGACCGGCGATGAGCAGTTCTTC | CASSLGQTGDEQFF
once | TRBD1 | TRBJ1-5 | TRBV2 | TGTGCCAGCAGTGATAGGTCAGGGGGAAATCAGCCCCAGCATTTT | CASSDRSGGNQPQHF
- | - | TRBJ2-5 | TRBV29-1 | TGCAGCGTTCGGACACCCTCGGAGACCCAGTACTTC | CSVRTPSETQYF
- | TRBD1 | TRBJ2-1 | TRBV6-6 | TGTGCCAGCAGTTACGAGCCAGGGGGCTTTGCCAATGAGCAGTTCTTC | CASSYEPGGFANEQFF